The rows below give T cell receptor beta chains drawn from one sample of a study of Graves' ophthalmopathy and Graves' hyperthyroidism. TCRdb analysed the multiplex PCR reads with MiXCR anew, one entry per CDR3 protein. The table has around 1.1 million distinct CDR3 sequences, about two fifths seen once. The sequenced material came from peripheral blood or thyroid tissue (not recorded which). Receptors were obtained from an adult man with Graves' hyperthyroidism. Each CDR3 is given with its conserved first and last residue. A D gene is named only where the DNA matches it firmly. Rows may omit the clone size; those that give it use once, few, many or a size class.

>-|TRBJ2-3|14|-|TRBV20-1
CSAPHGHPTDTQYF
TGCAGTGCACCGCACGGCCACCCCACAGATACGCAGTATTTT
>many|TRBJ2-5|14|-|TRBV7-2
CASSLALYQETQYF
TGTGCCAGCAGCTTAGCCCTCTACCAAGAGACCCAGTACTTC
>-|TRBJ2-2|14|-|TRBV20-1
CSARDGGNTGELFF
TGCAGTGCTAGAGATGGGGGGAACACCGGGGAGCTGTTTTTT
>-|TRBJ2-7|13|-|TRBV20-1
CSATRGGSYEQYF
TGCAGTGCCACACGAGGGGGCTCCTACGAGCAGTACTTC
>few|TRBJ2-7|15|TRBD1|TRBV19
CASSTWRQGDYEQYF
TGTGCCAGTAGTACCTGGAGACAGGGGGATTACGAGCAGTACTTC
>many|TRBJ2-6|18|-|TRBV15
CATSRGVGGGRGANVLTF
TGTGCCACCAGCAGAGGCGTGGGAGGAGGACGTGGGGCCAACGTCCTGACTTTC
>-|TRBJ1-3|14|-|TRBV6-6
CASSPGVISHTIYF
TGTGCCAGCAGCCCGGGTGTGATCTCCCACACCATATATTTT
>-|TRBJ1-2|14|TRBD1|TRBV9
CASSGRTGWDGYTF
TGTGCCAGCAGCGGACGGACAGGGTGGGATGGGTACACCTTC
>-|TRBJ1-1|11|-|TRBV20-1
CSAPQGLQAFF
TGCAGTGCTCCACAGGGTCTGCAAGCTTTCTTT
>few|TRBJ1-1|16|TRBD1|TRBV5-1
CASSLGRDRGRTEAFF
TGCGCCAGCAGCTTGGGCCGGGACAGGGGAAGGACTGAAGCTTTCTTT
>few|TRBJ1-1|13|-|TRBV28
CASSFGERVGAFF
TGTGCCAGCAGTTTCGGGGAGAGGGTGGGAGCTTTCTTT
>once|TRBJ1-2|15|TRBD1|TRBV5-1
CASSSQQGAWDGYTF
TGCGCCAGCAGCTCCCAACAGGGGGCTTGGGATGGCTACACCTTC
>-|TRBJ2-5|15|TRBD1|TRBV10-3
CAISERGQGVVTQYF
TGTGCCATCAGTGAGAGGGGACAGGGGGTTGTGACCCAGTACTTC
>many|TRBJ1-6|13|-|TRBV20-1
CSARDTQGSPLHF
TGCAGTGCTAGAGACACTCAGGGGTCACCCCTCCACTTT
>-|TRBJ1-2|12|-|TRBV20-1
CSADDPFYGYTF
TGCAGTGCTGATGACCCGTTCTATGGCTACACCTTC
>many|TRBJ2-5|15|TRBD1|TRBV2
CASSVGQGSRNAQYF
TGTGCCAGCAGTGTTGGACAGGGCAGCAGAAACGCCCAGTACTTC
>many|TRBJ2-7|13|-|TRBV15
CATSRSDRYEQYF
TGTGCCACCAGCAGATCGGACCGTTACGAGCAGTACTTC
>-|TRBJ2-6|16|TRBD2|TRBV10-3
CAINPGLPSWANVLTF
TGTGCCATCAACCCGGGACTACCGTCGTGGGCCAACGTCCTGACTTTC
>-|TRBJ1-5|14|-|TRBV24-1
CATSAAGAYQPQHF
TGTGCCACCAGTGCCGCAGGGGCCTATCAGCCCCAGCATTTT
>few|TRBJ2-2|16|-|TRBV7-2
CADSGGADVNTGELFF
TGTGCCGACTCTGGCGGGGCCGATGTGAACACCGGGGAGCTGTTTTTT
>many|TRBJ1-6|13|-|TRBV12-3/TRBV12-4
CASRGGSIAPLHF
TGTGCCAGCAGAGGAGGGTCCATCGCACCCCTCCACTTT
>few|TRBJ2-7|14|-|TRBV29-1
CSVEDRGTSYEQYF
TGCAGCGTTGAAGATCGGGGAACGAGCTACGAGCAGTACTTC
>-|TRBJ2-2|18|TRBD1|TRBV5-1
CASSLWKTGGVGTGELFF
TGCGCCAGCAGCCTTTGGAAAACAGGGGGCGTCGGCACCGGGGAGCTGTTTTTT
>many|TRBJ1-5|12|TRBD1|TRBV19
CASSMGQHSQHF
TGTGCCAGTAGTATGGGACAGCACTCCCAGCATTTT
>-|TRBJ1-3|15|-|TRBV5-5
CASSRTPSSGNTICF
TGTGCCAGCAGCAGGACACCGAGCTCTGGAAACACCATATGTTTT
>few|TRBJ1-4|15|-|TRBV7-3
CASSPSGGGGEKLFF
TGTGCCAGCAGCCCCTCAGGCGGGGGAGGCGAAAAACTGTTTTTT
>-|TRBJ2-5|11|-|TRBV30
CAWIQRETQYF
TGTGCCTGGATTCAACGGGAGACCCAGTACTTC
>-|TRBJ2-1|12|-|TRBV29-1
CSELGAGVEQFF
TGCAGCGAACTCGGAGCCGGAGTTGAGCAGTTCTTC
>few|TRBJ2-2|15|-|TRBV11-3
CASRLPSTRTGELFF
TGTGCCAGCAGGCTGCCTTCGACAAGAACCGGGGAGCTGTTTTTT
>-|TRBJ1-5|13|-|TRBV6-1
CVSQGIKIQPQHF
TGTGTCAGCCAGGGGATTAAAATTCAGCCCCAGCATTTT
>-|TRBJ1-2|11|-|TRBV20-1
CSAVPGTMSRF
TGCAGTGCAGTACCCGGGACCATGAGCCGCTTC
>-|TRBJ2-7|14|-|TRBV28
CASSLTQNFHEQYF
TGTGCCAGCAGCTTGACACAAAATTTTCACGAGCAGTACTTC
>many|TRBJ2-5|14|-|TRBV12-3/TRBV12-4
CASSLSGGEETQYF
TGTGCCAGCAGCTTATCAGGCGGGGAAGAGACCCAGTACTTC
>many|TRBJ2-7|12|-|TRBV19
CASREGPGEQYF
TGTGCCAGTAGAGAAGGGCCGGGAGAGCAGTACTTC
>few|TRBJ2-5|11|TRBD2|TRBV29-1
CSAWGGIAQYF
TGCAGCGCGTGGGGGGGTATTGCCCAGTACTTC
>-|TRBJ1-2|14|-|TRBV25-1
CASRGLLGDYGYTF
TGTGCCAGCAGAGGGCTCCTGGGTGACTATGGCTACACCTTC
>-|TRBJ1-1|14|TRBD1|TRBV19
CASRRGQEDTEAFF
TGTGCCAGTAGGCGGGGACAGGAGGACACTGAAGCTTTCTTT
>few|TRBJ1-1|17|-|TRBV12-3/TRBV12-4
CASSLVQGRSRDTEAFF
TGTGCCAGCAGTTTGGTCCAGGGTAGGTCTCGGGACACTGAAGCTTTCTTT
>many|TRBJ1-6|16|TRBD1|TRBV19
CASSISAGQGNSPLHF
TGTGCCAGTAGTATATCGGCGGGACAGGGGAATTCACCCCTCCACTTT
>few|TRBJ2-5|15|-|TRBV5-1
CASSLGLSEKETQYF
TGTGCCAGCAGCTTGGGGTTATCAGAAAAAGAGACCCAGTACTTC
>-|TRBJ1-5|18|-|TRBV4-3
CASSQEHPQAGGNQPQHF
TGCGCCAGCAGCCAAGAACACCCACAGGCCGGCGGCAATCAGCCCCAGCATTTT
>many|TRBJ2-7|14|TRBD1|TRBV15
CATSSPGQGAEQYF
TGTGCCACCAGCAGCCCGGGACAGGGGGCCGAGCAGTACTTC
>-|TRBJ2-7|15|-|TRBV20-1
CSARELTGVSYEQYF
TGCAGTGCTAGAGAACTAACGGGAGTATCCTACGAGCAGTACTTC
>-|TRBJ1-4|15|TRBD1|TRBV14
CASSARTGGNEKLFF
TGTGCCAGCAGCGCACGGACAGGGGGAAATGAAAAACTGTTTTTT
>many|TRBJ2-5|10|-|TRBV29-1
CSILQETQYF
TGCAGCATCCTCCAAGAGACCCAGTACTTC
>many|TRBJ1-5|12|-|TRBV24-1
CATSNLNQPQHF
TGTGCCACCAGTAACCTCAATCAGCCCCAGCATTTT
>once|TRBJ1-1|12|-|TRBV29-1
CSAGDVGTEAFF
TGCAGCGCTGGGGATGTGGGCACTGAAGCTTTCTTT
>-|TRBJ2-5|12|-|TRBV29-1
CSVEEGEETRYF
TGCAGCGTGGAGGAAGGGGAAGAGACCCGGTACTTC
>many|TRBJ1-1|16|TRBD1|TRBV6-5
CASSLEGTVTYTEAFF
TGTGCCAGCAGTCTCGAAGGGACAGTAACTTACACTGAAGCTTTCTTT
>few|TRBJ2-5|17|TRBD1|TRBV30
CAWSLGTGGYKRETQYF
TGTGCCTGGAGTCTCGGGACAGGGGGTTACAAGAGAGAGACCCAGTACTTC
>-|TRBJ2-3|15|-|TRBV2
CASSGQGGSTDTQYF
TGTGCCAGCAGTGGACAGGGAGGTAGCACAGATACGCAGTATTTT
>-|TRBJ2-3|12|TRBD1|TRBV20-1
CSATDRAATQYF
TGCAGTGCTACGGACAGGGCAGCTACGCAGTATTTT
>-|TRBJ1-1|15|-|TRBV10-3
CAITAVSTTNTEAFF
TGTGCCATCACAGCCGTGTCGACGACAAACACTGAAGCTTTCTTT
>few|TRBJ1-1|16|TRBD1|TRBV9
CASSVVQEDRGGEAFF
TGTGCCAGCAGCGTAGTCCAAGAGGACAGGGGTGGTGAAGCTTTCTTT
>few|TRBJ2-7|15|-|TRBV5-1
CASRQSDESSYEQYF
TGCGCCAGCAGACAGAGTGACGAAAGCTCCTACGAGCAGTACTTC